This T cell receptor (beta chain) derives from a study of T cells after yellow fever vaccination. TCRdb processed the 5' RACE reads anew with MiXCR; each CDR3 protein has one entry. The sample records 200,000 to 250,000 distinct CDR3 sequences, 3% to 4% being singletons. CDR3 size: 14 residues. V shed 10 bases and J shed 0 bases, with 16 bases lying between them. The V and J genes are TRBV12-3 or TRBV12-4 and TRBJ2-7, with a weak D call TRBD1 (6 bases). The sample here was CD4+ T cells sorted from PBMCs, taken 10 days after the yellow fever booster vaccination. The sequence was collected from a man between 18 and 35 years old who received the YFV17D yellow fever vaccine. The CDR3 DNA reads TGTGCCACAGGGGACAACAGGAGCTCCTACGAGCAGTACTTC. It is translated as CATGDNRSSYEQYF.